Given below is one T cell receptor (beta chain) in context. The CDR3 spans 11 residues. Germline V gene data show CDR1 as SGHTS and CDR2 as YDEGEE. V lost 1 base and J lost 3, with 1 base in between. The data belong to a study of PD-1 blockade in classical Hodgkin lymphoma. Every one of the patients relapsed after autologous stem cell transplantation (brentuximab vedotin exposure was variable). Method: immunoSEQ multiplex PCR; TCRdb's copy keeps in-frame clones and lacks some. Among 20,000 to 25,000 clones listed, around 80% were seen once. The sequence was collected from a human donor with classical Hodgkin lymphoma. This chain links TRBV5-8 with TRBJ2-5; D gene ambiguous. Sequenced material: peripheral blood mononuclear cells (PBMCs), taken before the second cycle of nivolumab. The CDR3 is CASSLKETQYF. DNA for the CDR3: TGTGCCAGCAGCTTGAAAGAGACCCAGTACTTC.